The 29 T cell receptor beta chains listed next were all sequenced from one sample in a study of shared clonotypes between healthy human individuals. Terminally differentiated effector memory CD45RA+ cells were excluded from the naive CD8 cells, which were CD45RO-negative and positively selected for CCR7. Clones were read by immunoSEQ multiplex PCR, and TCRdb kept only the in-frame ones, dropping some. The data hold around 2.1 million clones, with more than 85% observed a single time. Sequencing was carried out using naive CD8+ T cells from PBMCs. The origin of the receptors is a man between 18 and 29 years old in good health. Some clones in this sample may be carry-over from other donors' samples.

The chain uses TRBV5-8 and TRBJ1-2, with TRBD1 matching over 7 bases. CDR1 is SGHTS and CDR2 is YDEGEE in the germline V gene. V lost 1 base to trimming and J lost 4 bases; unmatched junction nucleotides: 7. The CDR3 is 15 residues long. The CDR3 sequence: CASSLPRQGLYGYTF. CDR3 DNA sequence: TGTGCCAGCAGCTTGCCCCGACAGGGACTCTATGGCTACACCTTC.

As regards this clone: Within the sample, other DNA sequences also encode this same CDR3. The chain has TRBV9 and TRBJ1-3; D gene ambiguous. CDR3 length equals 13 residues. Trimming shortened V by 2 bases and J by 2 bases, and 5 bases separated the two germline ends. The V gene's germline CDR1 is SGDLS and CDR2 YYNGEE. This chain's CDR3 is CASSVGTGNTIYF. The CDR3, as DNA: TGTGCCAGCAGCGTCGGGACTGGAAACACCATATATTTT.

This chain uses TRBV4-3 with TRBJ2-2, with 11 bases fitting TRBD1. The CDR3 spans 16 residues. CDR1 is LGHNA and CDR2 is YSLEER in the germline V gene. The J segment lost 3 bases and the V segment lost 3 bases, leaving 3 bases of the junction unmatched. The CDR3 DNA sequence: TGCGCCAGCAGCCAGGAGGACAGGGGGCACACCGGGGAGCTGTTTTTT. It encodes CASSQEDRGHTGELFF.

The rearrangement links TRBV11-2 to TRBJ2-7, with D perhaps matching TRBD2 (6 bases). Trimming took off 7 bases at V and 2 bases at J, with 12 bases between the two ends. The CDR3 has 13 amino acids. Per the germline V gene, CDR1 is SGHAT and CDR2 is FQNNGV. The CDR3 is CASTLGGAYEQYF. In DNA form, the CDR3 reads TGTGCCAGCACCCTCGGCGGGGCCTACGAGCAGTACTTC. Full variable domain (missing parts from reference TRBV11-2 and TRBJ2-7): EAGVAQSPRYKIIEKRQSVAFWCNPISGHATLYWYQQILGQGPKLLIQFQNNGVVDDSQLPKDRFSAERLKGVDSTLKIQPAKLEDSAVYLCASTLGGAYEQYFGPGTRLTVT.

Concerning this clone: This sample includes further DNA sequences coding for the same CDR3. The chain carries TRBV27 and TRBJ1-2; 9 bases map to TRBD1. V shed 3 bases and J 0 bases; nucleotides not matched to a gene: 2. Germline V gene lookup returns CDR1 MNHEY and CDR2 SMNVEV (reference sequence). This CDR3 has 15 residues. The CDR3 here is CASSLTGGPNYGYTF. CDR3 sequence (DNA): TGTGCCAGCAGTTTGACAGGGGGTCCTAACTATGGCTACACCTTC.

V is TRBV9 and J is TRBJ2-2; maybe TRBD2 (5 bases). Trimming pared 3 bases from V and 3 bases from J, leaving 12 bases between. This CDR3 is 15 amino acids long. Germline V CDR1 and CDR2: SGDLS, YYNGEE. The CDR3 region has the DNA TGTGCCAGCAGCGCGATGCGGGTGGACACCGGGGAGCTGTTTTTT. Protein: CASSAMRVDTGELFF. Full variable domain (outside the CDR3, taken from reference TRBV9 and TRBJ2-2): DSGVTQTPKHLITATGQRVTLRCSPRSGDLSVYWYQQSLDQGLQFLIQYYNGEERAKGNILERFSAQQFPDLHSELNLSSLELGDSALYFCASSAMRVDTGELFFGEGSRLTVL.

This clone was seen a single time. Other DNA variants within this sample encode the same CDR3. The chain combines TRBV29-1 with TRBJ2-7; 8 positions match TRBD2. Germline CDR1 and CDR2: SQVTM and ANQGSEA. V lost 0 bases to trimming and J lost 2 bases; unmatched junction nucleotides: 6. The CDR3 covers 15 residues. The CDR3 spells CSVEDALAGTYEQYF. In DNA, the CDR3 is TGCAGCGTTGAAGATGCGCTAGCGGGTACCTACGAGCAGTACTTC.

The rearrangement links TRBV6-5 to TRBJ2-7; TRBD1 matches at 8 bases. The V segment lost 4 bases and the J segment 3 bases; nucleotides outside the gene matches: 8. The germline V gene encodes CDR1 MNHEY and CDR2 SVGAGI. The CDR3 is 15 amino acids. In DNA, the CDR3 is TGTGCCAGCAGTTCCCGGGACAGGCCCTTCTACGAGCAGTACTTC. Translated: CASSSRDRPFYEQYF.

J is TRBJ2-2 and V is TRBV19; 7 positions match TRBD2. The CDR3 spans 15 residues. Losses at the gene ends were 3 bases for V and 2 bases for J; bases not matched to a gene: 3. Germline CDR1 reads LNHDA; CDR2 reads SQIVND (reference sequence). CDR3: CASSMPGLNTGELFF. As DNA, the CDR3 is TGTGCCAGTAGTATGCCGGGACTAAACACCGGGGAGCTGTTTTTT.

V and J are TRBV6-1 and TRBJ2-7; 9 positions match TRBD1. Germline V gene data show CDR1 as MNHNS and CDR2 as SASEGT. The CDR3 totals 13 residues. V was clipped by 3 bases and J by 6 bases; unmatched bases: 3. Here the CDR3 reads CASSEGQGPEQYF. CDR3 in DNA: TGTGCCAGCAGTGAGGGACAGGGTCCCGAGCAGTACTTC.

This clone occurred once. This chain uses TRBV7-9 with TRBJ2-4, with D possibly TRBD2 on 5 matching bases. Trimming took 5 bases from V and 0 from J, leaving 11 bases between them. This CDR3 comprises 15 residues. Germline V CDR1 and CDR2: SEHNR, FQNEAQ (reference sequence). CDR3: CASSPNEGAKNIQYF. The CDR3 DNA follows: TGTGCCAGCAGCCCTAACGAGGGAGCCAAAAACATTCAGTACTTC. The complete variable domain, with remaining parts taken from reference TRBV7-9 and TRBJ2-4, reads DTGVSQNPRHKITKRGQNVTFRCDPISEHNRLYWYRQTLGQGPEFLTYFQNEAQLEKSRLLSDRFSAERPKGSFSTLEIQRTEQGDSAMYLCASSPNEGAKNIQYFGAGTRLSVL.

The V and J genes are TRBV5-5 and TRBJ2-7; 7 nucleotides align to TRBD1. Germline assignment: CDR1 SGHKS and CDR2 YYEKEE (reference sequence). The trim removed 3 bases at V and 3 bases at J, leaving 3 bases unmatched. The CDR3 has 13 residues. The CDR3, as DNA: TGTGCCAGCAGCTGGGGGACAGACTACGAGCAGTACTTC. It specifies CASSWGTDYEQYF.

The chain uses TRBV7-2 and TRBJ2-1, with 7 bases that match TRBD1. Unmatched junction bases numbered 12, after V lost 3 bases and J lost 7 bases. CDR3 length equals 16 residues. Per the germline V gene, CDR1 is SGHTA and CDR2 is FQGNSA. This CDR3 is CASSFVHRDSDNEQFF. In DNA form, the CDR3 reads TGTGCCAGCAGCTTTGTCCACCGGGACAGTGATAATGAGCAGTTCTTC.

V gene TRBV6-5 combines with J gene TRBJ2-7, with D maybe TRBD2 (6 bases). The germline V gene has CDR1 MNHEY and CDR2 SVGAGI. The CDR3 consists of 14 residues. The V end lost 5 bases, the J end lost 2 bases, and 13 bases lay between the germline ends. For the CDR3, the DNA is TGTGCCAGCAGTCCTAGCGCCATAACCTACGAGCAGTACTTC. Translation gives CASSPSAITYEQYF.

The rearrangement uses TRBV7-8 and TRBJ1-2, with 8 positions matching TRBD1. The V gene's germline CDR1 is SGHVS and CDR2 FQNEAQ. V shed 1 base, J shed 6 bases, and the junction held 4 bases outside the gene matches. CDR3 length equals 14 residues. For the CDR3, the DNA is TGTGCCAGCAGCTTAGAGCAGGGGGCCCATGGCTACACCTTC. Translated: CASSLEQGAHGYTF.

The CDR3 region is CASSFTGGDTEAFF. The CDR3 DNA reads as TGTGCCAGCAGTTTTACAGGGGGCGACACTGAAGCTTTCTTT. The rearrangement uses TRBV27 and TRBJ1-1, with TRBD1 matching 9 bases. Per germline, CDR1 MNHEY and CDR2 SMNVEV (reference sequence). The CDR3 is 14 amino acids. V was pared by 3 bases and J by 3 bases, with 2 bases of the junction left unmatched.

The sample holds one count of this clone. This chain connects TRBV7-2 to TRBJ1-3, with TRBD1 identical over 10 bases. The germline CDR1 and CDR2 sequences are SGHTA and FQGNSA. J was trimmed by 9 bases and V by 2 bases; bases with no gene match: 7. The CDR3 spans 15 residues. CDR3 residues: CASSLRGTGARTIYF. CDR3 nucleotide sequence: TGTGCCAGCAGCTTAAGGGGGACAGGGGCTCGCACCATATATTTT.

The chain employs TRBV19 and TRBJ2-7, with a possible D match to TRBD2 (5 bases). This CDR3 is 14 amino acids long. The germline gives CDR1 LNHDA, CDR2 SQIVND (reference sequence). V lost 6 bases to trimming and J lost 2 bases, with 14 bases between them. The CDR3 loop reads CASRPPGEPYEQYF. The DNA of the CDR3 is TGTGCCAGTAGGCCCCCCGGGGAGCCCTACGAGCAGTACTTC. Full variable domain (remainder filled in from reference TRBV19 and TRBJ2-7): DGGITQSPKYLFRKEGQNVTLSCEQNLNHDAMYWYRQDPGQGLRLIYYSQIVNDFQKGDIAEGYSVSREKKESFPLTVTSAQKNPTAFYLCASRPPGEPYEQYFGPGTRLTVT.

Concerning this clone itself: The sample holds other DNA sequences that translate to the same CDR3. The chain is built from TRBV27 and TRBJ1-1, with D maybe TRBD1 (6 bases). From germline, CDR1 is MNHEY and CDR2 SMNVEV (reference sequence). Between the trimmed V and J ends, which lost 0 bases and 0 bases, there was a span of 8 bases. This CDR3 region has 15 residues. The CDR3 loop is CASSLSDRLNTEAFF. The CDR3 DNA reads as TGTGCCAGCAGTTTATCGGACAGATTGAACACTGAAGCTTTCTTT.

This CDR3 is CASRGRGTSSYNEQFF. The CDR3 DNA reads as TGTGCCAGCAGGGGTCGCGGGACAAGCTCCTACAATGAGCAGTTCTTC. The rearrangement joins TRBV27 to TRBJ2-1; either TRBD1 or TRBD2 may fit D (6 bases each). This CDR3 region has 16 residues. Germline values: CDR1 MNHEY, CDR2 SMNVEV (reference sequence). Trimming removed 6 bases at V and 0 bases at J, with 15 bases between.

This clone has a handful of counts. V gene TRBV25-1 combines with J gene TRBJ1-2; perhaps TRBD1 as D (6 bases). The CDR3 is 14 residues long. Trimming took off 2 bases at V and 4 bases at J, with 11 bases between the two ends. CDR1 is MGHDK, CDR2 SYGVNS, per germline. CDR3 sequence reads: CASSERGTPYGYTF. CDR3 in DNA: TGTGCCAGCAGTGAAAGGGGGACCCCCTATGGCTACACCTTC.

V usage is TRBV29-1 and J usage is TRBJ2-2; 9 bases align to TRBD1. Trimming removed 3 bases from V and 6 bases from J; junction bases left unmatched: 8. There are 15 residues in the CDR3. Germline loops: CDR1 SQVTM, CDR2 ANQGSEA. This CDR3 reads CSVEGQGMSAGELFF. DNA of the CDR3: TGCAGCGTTGAGGGACAGGGAATGAGCGCCGGGGAGCTGTTTTTT.

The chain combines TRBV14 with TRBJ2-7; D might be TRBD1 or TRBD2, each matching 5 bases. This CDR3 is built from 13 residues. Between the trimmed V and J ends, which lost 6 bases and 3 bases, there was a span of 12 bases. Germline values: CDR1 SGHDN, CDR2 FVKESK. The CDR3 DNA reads TGTGCCAGCAGGGCCGGGGCCCACTACGAGCAGTACTTC. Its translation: CASRAGAHYEQYF.

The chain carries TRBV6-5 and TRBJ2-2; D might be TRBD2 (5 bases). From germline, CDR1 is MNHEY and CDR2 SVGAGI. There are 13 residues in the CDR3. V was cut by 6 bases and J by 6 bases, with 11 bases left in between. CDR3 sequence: CASRLTRPGELFF. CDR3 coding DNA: TGTGCCAGCAGACTTACTAGGCCCGGGGAGCTGTTTTTT.

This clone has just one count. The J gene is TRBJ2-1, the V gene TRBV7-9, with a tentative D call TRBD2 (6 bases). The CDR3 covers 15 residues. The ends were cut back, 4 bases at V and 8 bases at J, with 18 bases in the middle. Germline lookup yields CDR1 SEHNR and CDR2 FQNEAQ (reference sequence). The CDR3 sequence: CASSSLGGRRDEQFF. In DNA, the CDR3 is TGTGCCAGCAGCTCTTTAGGAGGGAGGAGGGATGAGCAGTTCTTC.

The CDR3 region has the DNA TGTGCCAGCAGGGTTGGGGGGTGGAAGAACACTGAAGCTTTCTTT. Protein sequence: CASRVGGWKNTEAFF. The chain has TRBV11-2 and TRBJ1-1; possible D gene TRBD1, 5 bases. This CDR3 is 15 amino acids long. Germline CDR1 reads SGHAT; CDR2 reads FQNNGV. Trimming shortened V by 6 bases and J by 1 base, and 15 bases separated the two germline ends.

CDR3 sequence reads: CASSQGRVTRNYGYTF. The CDR3 DNA reads TGTGCCAGCAGCCAAGGGCGGGTAACCAGAAACTATGGCTACACCTTC. The chain combines TRBV4-2 with TRBJ1-2; D is undetermined. Deletions cut 1 base from V and 2 bases from J, with 14 bases between. The CDR3 has 16 amino acids. The germline CDR1 and CDR2 sequences are LGHNA and YNFKEQ.

Here the CDR3 reads CASSTVDRPYNEQFF. CDR3 nucleotide sequence: TGTGCCAGCAGCACCGTGGACAGACCCTACAATGAGCAGTTCTTC. The genes are TRBV7-9 and TRBJ2-1; possibly TRBD1 for D (6 bases). CDR1 and CDR2 from the germline V gene are SEHNR and FQNEAQ (reference sequence). The CDR3 sequence is 15 residues long. V gave up 5 bases and J gave up 2 bases, with 13 bases separating them. The entire variable domain, with the rest obtained from reference TRBV7-9 and TRBJ2-1, is as follows: DTGVSQNPRHKITKRGQNVTFRCDPISEHNRLYWYRQTLGQGPEFLTYFQNEAQLEKSRLLSDRFSAERPKGSFSTLEIQRTEQGDSAMYLCASSTVDRPYNEQFFGPGTRLTVL.

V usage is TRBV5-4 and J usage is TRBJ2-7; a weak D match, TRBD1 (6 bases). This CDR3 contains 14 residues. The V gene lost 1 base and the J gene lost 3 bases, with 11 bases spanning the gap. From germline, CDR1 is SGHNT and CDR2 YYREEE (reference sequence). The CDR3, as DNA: TGTGCCAGCAGCTTGAGGGGACAAGACTACGAGCAGTACTTC. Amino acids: CASSLRGQDYEQYF.